This TCR beta chain was identified in a study of T cells in Graves' hyperthyroidism and ophthalmopathy (dated by TCRdb to between 2018 and 2021). For the study in its entirety: Peripheral blood was sampled at the time of initial diagnosis, prior to any treatment. The 85 to 100 discovery patients were divided at random into training and test sets in a 7:3 ratio. To identify TCR V-J signatures that set the groups apart, the researchers used a discovery cohort of more than 95 patients, made up of around 40 with Graves' ophthalmopathy and approximately 57 with stable Graves' hyperthyroidism. In roughly six Graves' hyperthyroidism patients, the study also compared T-cell repertoires from thyroid tissue with T-cell repertoires from blood. TCR Vbeta CDR3 sequencing of around 130 peripheral blood samples (under 45 ophthalmopathy, about 80 hyperthyroidism and roughly 17 progressor patients) is reported in the paper. An independent validation cohort of under 20 hyperthyroidism patients and approximately 17 patients who later progressed to ophthalmopathy tested prospective prediction of ophthalmopathy. After sampling, hyperthyroidism patients received methimazole starting at 30 mg daily, and ophthalmopathy patients received high-dose intravenous methylprednisolone.

On the study overall, not on this receptor specifically: A 13 V-J signature model separated ophthalmopathy from stable hyperthyroidism, with roughly 88% sensitivity and 81.08% specificity in cross-validation and 80%/75% in testing. Sample size was not statistically predetermined, and investigators were not blinded to group allocation. Most expanded thyroid clonotypes (frequency above 0.001) were also detected in blood, a finding suggesting that blood repertoires may reflect thyroid immune responses. During validation, the model predicted progression to ophthalmopathy a median of about 6.5 months ahead of onset, with around 65% sensitivity and 72.22% specificity.

This clonotype was counted at least ten times. The antigen it recognizes is unknown. No much larger clone is present one base from it, and per-base qualities are unavailable. Amplification of TCR beta CDR3 regions was carried out from RNA transcripts. For the first round of RT-PCR on the TCR CDR3, the HTBI primer set was used together with the Qiagen OneStep RT-PCR kit. A second multiplex PCR round built the libraries, followed by size selection and purification. The libraries were sequenced on an Illumina HiSeq2000 using paired-end 100 bp reads. In the original analysis: SOAPnuke was used to process the raw data, removing reads that contained adapters or uncalled bases, had a mean Phred below 15, or lacked an exact match to the constant primer or identifier. COPE v1.2.5 was used to merge high-quality paired reads, and clonotypes were defined as unique nucleotide sequences. MiTCR v1.1 was used to align clonotypes to the IMGT TRBV, TRBD and TRBJ reference segments. Only V-J combinations with frequency above 0.0001, covering 99% to 99.2% of repertoires, were analysed. A TCS score was defined as the ratio of F50 (clonal expansion) to E x V (chaos), with BLOSUM62-based TCRdist applied between CDR3 peptides within each V-J. Welch's t-statistics and random forest reduced roughly 530 V-J features to roughly 13, which were used in a naive Bayes classifier (R e1071). The raw public data were reprocessed by TCRdb itself: fastp quality trimming at Q25, MiXCR clonotype calling, in-frame beta chains only. Identical CDR3 proteins give one entry, which carries the most common genes and DNA. TCRdb, not the authors, supplied the V and J calls. Across this sample there are 730,000 or so distinct CDR3 sequences, with around a sixth seen only once. The leading ten clones occupy roughly 17% of the sample.

The trim is 4 bases for V and 0 bases for J, with a gap of 13 bases between the germline ends. The germline V gene provides CDR1 SGHDT and CDR2 YYEEEE. The CDR3 holds 15 amino acids from the cysteine to the phenylalanine. The DNA shown is the 45-base CDR3, in frame from base 1. Hyperthyroidism patients were newly diagnosed, with disease duration under 2 months, and aged 18 to 65 years. Patients with uncontrolled infections, other autoimmune diseases, pregnancy or lactation were excluded. Diagnoses relied on clinical symptoms, serum thyroxine and TRAb, thyroid ultrasound and orbital computed tomography. Blood from progressor patients was drawn when they were first diagnosed with hyperthyroidism, before any ophthalmopathy symptoms appeared. PBMCs were isolated from 10 ml of fresh peripheral blood by Ficoll-Paque density gradient centrifugation. Patients classed as progressors first received a Graves' hyperthyroidism diagnosis and then went on to develop ophthalmopathy during follow-up. Total RNA was extracted using Trizol reagent, and RNA quality was assessed on an Agilent 2100 Bioanalyzer.

The rearranged segments are TRBV5-6 and TRBJ2-5; tentative D gene TRBD2, with 6 bases matching. Sequencing used blood. The sequence derives from a woman aged 50 to 60 with Graves' hyperthyroidism that later progressed to Graves' ophthalmopathy. The CDR3 region: CASSNAGPYQETQYF. In nucleotides, the sequence is TGTGCCAGCAGCAACGCGGGACCTTACCAAGAGACCCAGTACTTC.